This T cell receptor beta chain came from a study of shared clonotypes between healthy human individuals. TCRdb's copy holds only in-frame clones and misses some; the assay was immunoSEQ multiplex PCR. The repertoire holds around 300,000 clones, with roughly 84% as singletons. This CDR3 comprises 16 residues. The germline CDR1 and CDR2 sequences are MRHNA and SNTAGT. With 0 bases removed from V and 7 bases from J, the gap between germline ends came to 16 bases. The clonotype originates from a man between 18 and 35 years old in good health. The sample consisted of memory CD8+ T cells sorted from blood. Regarding subset: CD45RO+ cells pooled with CCR7-negative TemRA cells. V gene TRBV6-4 combines with J gene TRBJ1-5; D unclear. For the CDR3, the DNA is TGTGCCAGCAGTGACTCGGCAACTGGCGGGCGGCAGCCCCAGCATTTT. Encoded protein: CASSDSATGGRQPQHF.